Following are 21 T cell receptor beta chains from one sample sequenced in a study of blood T cell repertoires in COVID-19. Sequencing used immunoSEQ multiplex PCR; TCRdb keeps in-frame clones, though not all of them. The data show under 250,000 clones, with 86% seen just once and over 5.5% held by the top ten. The material sequenced was peripheral blood. The source is a woman older than 75 with COVID-19, enrolled during active disease.

J is TRBJ2-3 and V is TRBV6-5; TRBD1 aligns across 7 bases. This CDR3 region has 15 residues. Germline loops: CDR1 MNHEY, CDR2 SVGAGI. V shed 5 bases, J shed 8 bases, and the junction held 13 bases outside the gene matches. In DNA form, the CDR3 reads TGTGCCAGCAGTCCCCCAGAGACAGGGAAGGGTACGCAGTATTTT. It encodes CASSPPETGKGTQYF.

This clone was counted a few times. The rearrangement links TRBV6-5 to TRBJ1-4; D is unclear. CDR1 and CDR2 from the germline V gene are MNHEY and SVGAGI. The CDR3 totals 11 residues. Trimming took 6 bases from V and 8 from J, leaving 7 bases between them. CDR3 amino acids: CASREGEKLFF. DNA for the CDR3: TGTGCCAGCAGGGAGGGAGAAAAACTGTTTTTT.

This chain's CDR3 is CAWTGQEGEKLFF. CDR3 bases: TGTGCCTGGACAGGGCAGGAGGGTGAAAAACTGTTTTTT. The chain links TRBV30 to TRBJ1-4; TRBD1 might be the D (5 bases). This CDR3 comprises 13 residues. V dropped 4 bases and J dropped 7 bases, with 13 bases sitting between them. From germline, CDR1 is GTSNPN and CDR2 SVGIG (reference sequence).

This chain uses TRBV20-1 with TRBJ2-1; D uncertain. Germline V lookup: CDR1 DFQATT, CDR2 SNEGSKA (reference sequence). The CDR3 totals 15 residues. The V gene lost 3 bases and the J gene lost 0 bases, with 12 bases spanning the gap. CDR3 in amino acids: CSASYGGSSYNEQFF. Written as DNA, the CDR3 is TGCAGTGCTAGTTACGGCGGTAGCTCCTACAATGAGCAGTTCTTC.

This clone was observed a single time. J is TRBJ1-1 and V is TRBV7-2; D not resolved. V was trimmed by 3 bases and J by 1 base, leaving 6 bases between them. The CDR3 has 13 residues. Germline V gene data show CDR1 as SGHTA and CDR2 as FQGNSA. The CDR3: CASSFQQNTEAFF. The CDR3 region has the DNA TGTGCCAGCAGCTTCCAACAGAACACTGAAGCTTTCTTT.

CDR3 loop: CAISVEGTGNTGELFF. CDR3 coding DNA: TGTGCCATCAGTGTGGAGGGGACAGGGAACACCGGGGAGCTGTTTTTT. This chain joins TRBV10-3 and TRBJ2-2; 8 bases fit TRBD1. Germline V gene sequence: CDR1 ENHRY, CDR2 SYGVKD. The V gene end was trimmed by 4 bases and the J gene end by 1 base; junction bases not matched to a gene: 5. This CDR3 has 16 amino acids.

This clone appeared a few times. The rearrangement joins TRBV28 to TRBJ2-7; D unresolved. The CDR3 length is 10 residues. Looked up from germline, CDR1 is MDHEN and CDR2 is SYDVKM. Deletions cut 6 bases from V and 4 bases from J, with 4 bases between. As DNA, the CDR3 is TGTGCCAGCAGGCAGTACGAGCAGTACTTC. Translation: CASRQYEQYF.

The chain couples TRBV30 to TRBJ1-5, with D unresolved. This CDR3 is built from 13 residues. V dropped 5 bases and J dropped 1 base, with 9 bases sitting between them. The germline V gene encodes CDR1 GTSNPN and CDR2 SVGIG (reference sequence). CDR3 amino acids: CAWARSSNQPQHF. The CDR3 DNA is TGTGCCTGGGCCCGTTCGAGCAATCAGCCCCAGCATTTT.

J is TRBJ2-1 and V is TRBV9, with 9 bases identical to TRBD2. There are 15 residues in the CDR3. V lost 0 bases and J lost 4; bases outside the gene matches: 2. Germline assignment: CDR1 SGDLS and CDR2 YYNGEE. The CDR3 reads CASSVGLAEYNEQFF. The CDR3 DNA follows: TGTGCCAGCAGCGTAGGACTAGCGGAGTACAATGAGCAGTTCTTC.

CDR3 protein: CSVVSRVDLWETQYF. CDR3 bases: TGCAGCGTGGTGTCCAGGGTAGATTTATGGGAGACCCAGTACTTC. The chain recombines TRBV29-1 with TRBJ2-5; possible D gene TRBD1, 5 bases. Trimming pared 6 bases from V and 5 bases from J, leaving 22 bases between. CDR1 and CDR2 from the germline V gene are SQVTM and ANQGSEA. CDR3 length equals 15 residues.

This chain uses TRBV30 with TRBJ1-2; D not resolved. The germline V gene encodes CDR1 GTSNPN and CDR2 SVGIG (reference sequence). This CDR3 has 13 amino acids. Trimming pared 4 bases from V and 2 bases from J, leaving 11 bases between. Here the CDR3 DNA reads TGTGCCTGGAACGGGTTAGTAAACTATGGCTACACCTTC. Protein product: CAWNGLVNYGYTF.

Only a few counts were recorded for this clone. The chain is built from TRBV13 and TRBJ2-3; 10 nucleotides align to TRBD2. The length of the CDR3 is 15 residues. The J segment lost 3 bases and the V segment lost 1 base, leaving 1 base of the junction unmatched. Germline CDR1 and CDR2: PRHDT and FYEKMQ (reference sequence). The CDR3 here is CASSLVAGGTDTQYF. The CDR3 coding sequence is TGTGCCAGCAGCTTAGTAGCGGGGGGAACAGATACGCAGTATTTT.

This clone was seen a few times. CDR3 sequence (DNA): TGTGCCAGCAGCCAAGTTAGGAGGGACCGAAACAATGAGCAGTTCTTC. It is translated as CASSQVRRDRNNEQFF. The J gene is TRBJ2-1, the V gene TRBV3-1 (or the pseudogene TRBV3-2); tentatively, D is TRBD2 (6 bases). The CDR3 covers 16 residues. The V end was cut by 1 base, the J end by 5 bases, with 15 bases between. CDR1 and CDR2 (germline): LGHDT, YNNKEL (reference sequence).

This clone was seen a single time. The chain employs TRBV28 and TRBJ2-5; 11 nucleotides match TRBD2. Germline values: CDR1 MDHEN, CDR2 SYDVKM. V dropped 3 bases and J dropped 5; count of bases not matched to a gene: 5. The length of the CDR3 is 15 residues. CDR3: CASSFGTSGGETQYF. The DNA for the CDR3 is TGTGCCAGCAGTTTTGGGACTAGCGGTGGTGAGACCCAGTACTTC.

The chain employs TRBV7-2 and TRBJ1-4, with D perhaps TRBD1 (5 bases). Looked up from germline, CDR1 is SGHTA and CDR2 is FQGNSA. Trimming cost V 3 bases and J 3 bases, with 11 bases left between them. The CDR3 spans 15 residues. The CDR3 sequence: CASSFQTAPNEKLFF. Written as DNA, the CDR3 is TGTGCCAGCAGCTTTCAGACAGCACCTAATGAAAAACTGTTTTTT.

Details on this clone: Other DNA sequences in the same sample also yield this CDR3. CDR3 coding DNA: TGTGCCAGCAGCGTGAGAGGGAACACTGAAGCTTTCTTT. This gives the protein CASSVRGNTEAFF. The V and J genes are TRBV9 and TRBJ1-1; no firm D call. This CDR3 spans 13 amino acids. V was shortened by 2 bases and J by 1 base, with 6 bases between the two germline ends. Germline assignment: CDR1 SGDLS and CDR2 YYNGEE.

Details on this clone: The sample carries other DNA sequences with the same CDR3. V gene TRBV7-3 combines with J gene TRBJ2-2; TRBD2 agrees at 11 bases. The CDR3 is made up of 18 amino acids. V dropped 2 bases and J dropped 6; count of bases not matched to a gene: 11. Germline V gives CDR1 SGHTA, CDR2 FQGTGA. CDR3 loop: CASSLHHTSGGRAGELFF. CDR3 nucleotide sequence: TGTGCCAGCAGCTTACACCATACTAGCGGGGGAAGGGCCGGGGAGCTGTTTTTT.

The CDR3 bases are TGCGCCAGCAGTGGACAGGGTCGGGGCGAGCAGTACGTC. This translates into CASSGQGRGEQYV. The chain combines TRBV10-2 with TRBJ2-7; the match to TRBD1 covers 7 bases. Germline CDR1 WSHSY, CDR2 SAAADI. The junction had 6 bases not matched to a gene; V was cut back by 4 bases and J by 6 bases. The CDR3 totals 13 residues.

This sequence joins TRBV5-1 and TRBJ2-3, with D unresolved. The germline V gene has CDR1 SGHRS and CDR2 YFSETQ. Trimming left V 0 bases short and J 0 bases short, with 5 bases between. The CDR3 is 14 residues long. DNA of the CDR3: TGCGCCAGCAGCTTGGGGGCTAGCACAGATACGCAGTATTTT. Translation: CASSLGASTDTQYF.

The rearrangement links TRBV28 to TRBJ1-2; D may be TRBD1 (5 bases). The CDR3 runs to 14 residues. V shed 7 bases and J shed 5 bases, with 17 bases lying between them. Per germline, CDR1 MDHEN and CDR2 SYDVKM. The CDR3 protein is CASTLAGIGYGYTF. Written as DNA, the CDR3 is TGTGCCAGCACCTTGGCAGGGATCGGGTATGGCTACACCTTC.

In its sample, this clone was seen a few times. V usage is TRBV18 and J usage is TRBJ2-1; 8 nucleotides match TRBD2. The V gene end was trimmed by 3 bases and the J gene end by 10 bases; junction bases not matched to a gene: 8. This CDR3 comprises 14 residues. Germline CDR1 reads KGHSH; CDR2 reads LQKENI. This CDR3 is CASSPSNAGGEQFF. The CDR3 DNA reads TGTGCCAGCTCACCTTCGAATGCGGGGGGCGAGCAGTTCTTC. The whole variable domain, filled in from reference TRBV18 and TRBJ2-1, reads NAGVMQNPRHLVRRRGQEARLRCSPMKGHSHVYWYRQLPEEGLKFMVYLQKENIIDESGMPKERFSAEFPKEGPSILRIQQVVRGDSAAYFCASSPSNAGGEQFFGPGTRLTVL.